The 18 T cell receptor beta chains below were found in one sample sequenced in a study of T-cell reconstitution after alpha-beta-depleted transplantation in children. Preparing the TCRbeta library involved the use of unique molecular identifiers. TCRdb ran MiXCR on the PCR reads and lists one entry per CDR3 protein. Of hundreds of thousands of distinct CDR3 sequences listed, over 10% are singletons. The sequences come from PBMCs, mostly from graft donor cells, collected 360 days after TCRalphabeta/CD19-depleted stem cell transplant. These receptors originate from a male patient aged 10-17 years who had a stem cell transplant for acute myeloid leukemia, so the T cells may come from the graft donor.

At least ten counts were recorded for this clonotype. The chain uses TRBV18 and TRBJ2-3; possibly TRBD1 for D (6 bases). Trimming took off 6 bases at V and 10 bases at J, with 11 bases between the two ends. The germline V gene encodes CDR1 KGHSH and CDR2 LQKENI. The CDR3 length is 11 residues. DNA for the CDR3: TGTGCCAGCTCCGAACAGGGTCCGCAGTATTTT. The encoded protein is CASSEQGPQYF.

In its sample, this clonotype was seen many times. V and J are TRBV4-3 and TRBJ2-1; tentative D call: TRBD1 (6 bases). The germline CDR1 and CDR2 sequences are LGHNA and YSLEER. The ends were cut back, 1 base at V and 12 bases at J, with 10 bases in the middle. This CDR3 spans 12 amino acids. In nucleotides, the CDR3 is TGCGCCAGCAGCCAAGCAGGGGACGGGCAGTTCTTC. This sequence encodes CASSQAGDGQFF.

There are many counts of this clonotype. The chain joins TRBV20-1 to TRBJ2-5; D gene uncertain. V lost 1 base and J 5 bases, leaving 11 bases between the germline ends. This CDR3 region has 13 residues. CDR1 and CDR2 from the germline V gene are DFQATT and SNEGSKA (reference sequence). The CDR3 bases are TGCAGTGCTAGAGGGAGCCAGCGTGAGACCCAGTACTTC. Its translation is CSARGSQRETQYF.

The V gene is TRBV7-9, the J gene TRBJ1-6, with unresolved D. This CDR3 region has 17 residues. V dropped 5 bases and J dropped 6 bases, with 20 bases sitting between them. The germline V gene encodes CDR1 SEHNR and CDR2 FQNEAQ (reference sequence). The CDR3: CASSPAFSPATNSPLHF. The DNA for the CDR3 is TGTGCCAGCAGCCCCGCCTTTTCGCCGGCGACTAATTCACCCCTCCACTTT. The full variable domain, with the rest looked up from reference TRBV7-9 and TRBJ1-6, is DTGVSQNPRHKITKRGQNVTFRCDPISEHNRLYWYRQTLGQGPEFLTYFQNEAQLEKSRLLSDRFSAERPKGSFSTLEIQRTEQGDSAMYLCASSPAFSPATNSPLHFGNGTRLTVT.

The chain carries TRBV5-5 and TRBJ2-1, with TRBD1 identical over 7 bases. Trimming at V came to 3 bases and at J to 0 bases, leaving 15 bases not matched to a gene. This CDR3 spans 19 amino acids. The germline gives CDR1 SGHKS, CDR2 YYEKEE (reference sequence). In DNA form, the CDR3 reads TGTGCCAGCAGCTCTGGACAGGCCCGGATTTATGTCTCCTACAATGAGCAGTTCTTC. Translated, it gives CASSSGQARIYVSYNEQFF.

This clonotype came up a few times. The chain couples TRBV4-2 to TRBJ2-5, with D unresolved. Germline-derived CDR1 and CDR2 are LGHNA and YNFKEQ. V was trimmed by 1 base and J by 2 bases, leaving 17 bases between them. The CDR3 has 17 residues. Here the CDR3 reads CASSQVWAVGSQETQYF. In DNA form, the CDR3 reads TGTGCCAGCAGCCAAGTCTGGGCGGTGGGATCGCAAGAGACCCAGTACTTC.

This clonotype occurred many times. The V gene is TRBV7-6, the J gene TRBJ2-3; 9 bases are shared with TRBD2. The CDR3 contains 13 residues. Germline V CDR1 and CDR2: SGHVS, FNYEAQ. J lost 5 bases, V lost 3 bases, and 0 bases had no gene match. This CDR3 is CASSFSGGDTQYF. CDR3 coding DNA: TGTGCCAGCAGCTTTAGCGGGGGAGATACGCAGTATTTT.

This clonotype turned up a few times. The V gene is TRBV20-1, the J gene TRBJ2-1; D gene unclear. V lost 1 base and J lost 2, with 12 bases in between. This CDR3 has 15 residues. Germline assignment: CDR1 DFQATT and CDR2 SNEGSKA (reference sequence). This chain's CDR3 is CSARGDQRPYNEQFF. For the CDR3, the DNA is TGCAGTGCTAGAGGCGACCAGCGCCCCTACAATGAGCAGTTCTTC.

The CDR3: CASSPLTPGGVDIQYF. CDR3 in DNA: TGTGCCAGCAGCCCTCTAACGCCCGGTGGGGTTGACATTCAGTACTTC. J is TRBJ2-4 and V is TRBV28, with D uncertain. In germline, CDR1 is MDHEN, CDR2 SYDVKM. V was clipped by 6 bases and J by 8 bases, with 23 bases between them. This CDR3 contains 16 residues.

The J gene is TRBJ2-4, the V gene TRBV7-9; D remains ambiguous. The CDR3 extends over 15 amino acids. Germline CDR1 reads SEHNR; CDR2 reads FQNEAQ (reference sequence). V lost 2 bases to trimming and J lost 4 bases, with 12 bases between them. CDR3 sequence reads: CASSLRVGPKNIQYF. DNA for the CDR3: TGTGCCAGCAGCTTAAGGGTCGGACCTAAAAACATTCAGTACTTC.

This clonotype showed up just a few times. This chain connects TRBV7-2 to TRBJ2-3; 8 bases line up with TRBD2. Looked up from germline, CDR1 is SGHTA and CDR2 is FQGNSA. After removal of 1 base from V and 2 bases from J, the junction contained 5 bases not matched to a gene. The CDR3 is 16 residues long. The CDR3 sequence: CASSLGPLAVTDTQYF. CDR3 bases: TGTGCCAGCAGCTTAGGTCCACTAGCGGTCACAGATACGCAGTATTTT.

There are a few counts of this clonotype. This chain joins TRBV6-6 and TRBJ2-7, with D unresolved. This CDR3 contains 11 residues. Germline lookup yields CDR1 MNHNY and CDR2 SVGAGI (reference sequence). V shed 5 bases and J shed 5 bases, with 7 bases lying between them. The CDR3 bases are TGTGCCAGCAGTCACATGCACGAGCAGTACTTC. This translates into CASSHMHEQYF.

This clonotype turned up a few times. The chain carries TRBV20-1 and TRBJ2-1, with D maybe TRBD2 (6 bases). Per germline, CDR1 DFQATT and CDR2 SNEGSKA (reference sequence). With 0 bases removed from V and 2 bases from J, the gap between germline ends came to 26 bases. The CDR3 spans 20 residues. The CDR3 sequence: CSARDRSPPGSLWAYNEQFF. CDR3 coding DNA: TGCAGTGCTAGAGACCGGTCCCCTCCCGGGAGCCTTTGGGCCTACAATGAGCAGTTCTTC.

This clonotype has more than one count but fewer than ten. This rearrangement joins TRBV9 to TRBJ2-1; TRBD2 matches 12 bases. The trim removed 2 bases at V and 0 bases at J, leaving 12 bases unmatched. Germline values: CDR1 SGDLS, CDR2 YYNGEE. This CDR3 region has 20 residues. This chain's CDR3 is CASSVRQTSGREGSYNEQFF. CDR3 nucleotides: TGTGCCAGCAGCGTTCGCCAGACTAGCGGGAGAGAGGGCTCCTACAATGAGCAGTTCTTC.

A few counts support this clonotype. The V and J genes are TRBV28 and TRBJ2-1; D is possibly TRBD1 or TRBD2 (5 bases each). With 6 bases removed from V and 5 bases from J, the gap between germline ends came to 14 bases. This CDR3 is built from 14 residues. CDR1 and CDR2 (germline): MDHEN, SYDVKM. Here the CDR3 reads CASREEGANNEQFF. CDR3 nucleotides: TGTGCCAGCAGGGAGGAAGGGGCCAACAATGAGCAGTTCTTC.

This clonotype was found a few times. The J gene is TRBJ1-2, the V gene TRBV5-4; tentatively, D is TRBD1 (6 bases). The CDR3 runs 15 residues. Germline V gives CDR1 SGHNT, CDR2 YYREEE (reference sequence). The germline V and J ends were trimmed by 2 bases and 3 bases, with 14 bases remaining between them. CDR3 protein: CASSFTGRVDYGYTF. CDR3 sequence (DNA): TGTGCCAGCAGCTTCACAGGGAGGGTGGACTATGGCTACACCTTC.

This clonotype was seen at least ten times. The chain combines TRBV29-1 with TRBJ2-7; no definite D call. Germline values: CDR1 SQVTM, CDR2 ANQGSEA. This CDR3 spans 14 amino acids. Trimming took 0 bases from V and 4 from J, leaving 13 bases between them. CDR3: CSVEDWVGKYEQYF. The CDR3 bases are TGCAGCGTTGAAGATTGGGTTGGGAAATACGAGCAGTACTTC.

In its sample, this clonotype was seen a few times. The J gene is TRBJ2-7, the V gene TRBV28, with TRBD2 matching 7 bases. The CDR3 totals 16 residues. Germline CDR1 MDHEN, CDR2 SYDVKM. V was pared by 6 bases and J by 1 base, with 12 bases of the junction left unmatched. CDR3 in DNA: TGTGCCAGCAGCCCTCCGGGCCTAGCGGAATCCTACGAGCAGTACTTC. It specifies CASSPPGLAESYEQYF.